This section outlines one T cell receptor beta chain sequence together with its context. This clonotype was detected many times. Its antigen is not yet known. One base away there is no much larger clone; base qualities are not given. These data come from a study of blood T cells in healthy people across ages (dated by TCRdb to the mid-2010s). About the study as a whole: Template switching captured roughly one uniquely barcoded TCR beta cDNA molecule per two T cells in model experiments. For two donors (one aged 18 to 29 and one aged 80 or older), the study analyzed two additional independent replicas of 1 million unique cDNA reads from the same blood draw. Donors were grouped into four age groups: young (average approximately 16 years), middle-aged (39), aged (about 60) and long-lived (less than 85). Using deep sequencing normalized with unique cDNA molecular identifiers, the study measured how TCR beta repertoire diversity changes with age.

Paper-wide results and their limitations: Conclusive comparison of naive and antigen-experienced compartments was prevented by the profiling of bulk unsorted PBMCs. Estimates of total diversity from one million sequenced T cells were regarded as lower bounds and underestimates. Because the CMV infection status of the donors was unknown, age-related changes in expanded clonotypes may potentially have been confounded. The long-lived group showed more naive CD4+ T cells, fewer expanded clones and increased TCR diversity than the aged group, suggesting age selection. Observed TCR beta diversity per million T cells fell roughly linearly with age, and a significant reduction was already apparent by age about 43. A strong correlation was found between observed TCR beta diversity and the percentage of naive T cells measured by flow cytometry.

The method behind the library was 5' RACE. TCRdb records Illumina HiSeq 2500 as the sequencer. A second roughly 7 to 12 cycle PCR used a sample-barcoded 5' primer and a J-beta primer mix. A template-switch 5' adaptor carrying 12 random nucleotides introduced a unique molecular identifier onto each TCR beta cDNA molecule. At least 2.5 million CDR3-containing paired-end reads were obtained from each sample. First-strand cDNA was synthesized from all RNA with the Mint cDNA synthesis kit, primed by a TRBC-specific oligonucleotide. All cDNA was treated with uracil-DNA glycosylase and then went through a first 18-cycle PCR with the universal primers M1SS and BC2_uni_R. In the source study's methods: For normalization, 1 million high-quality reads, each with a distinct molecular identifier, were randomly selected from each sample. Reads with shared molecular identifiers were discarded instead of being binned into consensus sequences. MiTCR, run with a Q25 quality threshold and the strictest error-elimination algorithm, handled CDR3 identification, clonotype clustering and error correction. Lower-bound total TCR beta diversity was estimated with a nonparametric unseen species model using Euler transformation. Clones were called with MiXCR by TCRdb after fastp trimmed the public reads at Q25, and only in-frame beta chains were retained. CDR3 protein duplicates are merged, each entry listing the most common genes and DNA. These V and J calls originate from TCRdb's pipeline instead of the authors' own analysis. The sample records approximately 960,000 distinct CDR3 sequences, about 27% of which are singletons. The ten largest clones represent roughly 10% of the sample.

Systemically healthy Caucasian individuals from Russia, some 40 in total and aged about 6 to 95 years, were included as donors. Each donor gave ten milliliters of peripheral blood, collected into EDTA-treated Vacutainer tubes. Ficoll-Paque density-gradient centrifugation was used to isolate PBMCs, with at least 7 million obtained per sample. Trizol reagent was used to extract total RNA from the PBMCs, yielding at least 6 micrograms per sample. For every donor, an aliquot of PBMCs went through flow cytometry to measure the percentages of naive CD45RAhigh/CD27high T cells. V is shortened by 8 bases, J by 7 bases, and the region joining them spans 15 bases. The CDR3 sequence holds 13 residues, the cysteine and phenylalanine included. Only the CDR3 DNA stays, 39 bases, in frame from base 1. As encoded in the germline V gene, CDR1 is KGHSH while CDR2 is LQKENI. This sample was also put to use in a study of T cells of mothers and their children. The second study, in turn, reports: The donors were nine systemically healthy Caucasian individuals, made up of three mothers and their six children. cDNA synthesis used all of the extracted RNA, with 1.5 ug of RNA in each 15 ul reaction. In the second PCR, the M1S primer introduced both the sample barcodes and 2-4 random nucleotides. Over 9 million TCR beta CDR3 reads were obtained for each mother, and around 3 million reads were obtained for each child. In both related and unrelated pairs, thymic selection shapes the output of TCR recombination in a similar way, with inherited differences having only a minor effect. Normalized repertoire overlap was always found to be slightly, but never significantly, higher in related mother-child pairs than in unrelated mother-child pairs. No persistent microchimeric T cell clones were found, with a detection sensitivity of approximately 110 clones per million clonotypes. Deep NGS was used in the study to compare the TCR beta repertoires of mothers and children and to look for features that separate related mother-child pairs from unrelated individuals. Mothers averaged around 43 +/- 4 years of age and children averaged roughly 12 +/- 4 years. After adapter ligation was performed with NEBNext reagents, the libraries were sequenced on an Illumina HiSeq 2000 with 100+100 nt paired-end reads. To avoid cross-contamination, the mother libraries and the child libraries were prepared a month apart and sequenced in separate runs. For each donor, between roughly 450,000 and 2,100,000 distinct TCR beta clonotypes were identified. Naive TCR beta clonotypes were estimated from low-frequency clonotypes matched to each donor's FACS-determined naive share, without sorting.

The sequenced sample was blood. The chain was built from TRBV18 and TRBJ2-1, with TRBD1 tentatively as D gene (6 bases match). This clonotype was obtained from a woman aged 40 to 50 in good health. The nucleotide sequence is TGTGCCAGCGATCTGACAGGCTCTAATGAGCAGTTCTTC. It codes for CASDLTGSNEQFF.